Shown below are 23 T cell receptor beta chains from a single sample sequenced in a study of cytomegalovirus exposure and HLA in healthy donors. PCR employed 60 Vbeta and 13 Jbeta primers. Produced via immunoSEQ multiplex PCR; TCRdb's table is partial and in-frame only. This table holds around 200,000 clones, 75% to 85% found once. The sequenced sample was PBMCs. The receptors shown here come from a girl aged 2 to 10 in good health and CMV-seropositive.

The count of this clone is one. This chain uses TRBV28 with TRBJ2-7, with TRBD2 matching over 8 bases. Germline V lookup: CDR1 MDHEN, CDR2 SYDVKM. CDR3 size: 14 residues. The V and J ends lost 5 bases and 5 bases, in that order; junction bases with no gene match: 8. Here the CDR3 reads CASSGKGLVNEQYF. CDR3 bases: TGTGCCAGCAGTGGAAAGGGACTAGTCAACGAGCAGTACTTC.

This clone was counted a few times. The V call is TRBV5-1, the J call TRBJ1-1; 9 bases fit TRBD1. CDR3 length: 14 residues. V dropped 7 bases and J dropped 6; count of bases not matched to a gene: 10. Germline lookup yields CDR1 SGHRS and CDR2 YFSETQ. In DNA form, the CDR3 reads TGCGCCAGCGCCTCCGGGACAGGGTCGCCTGAAGCTTTCTTT. As protein: CASASGTGSPEAFF.

The rearrangement links TRBV5-3 to TRBJ1-1; 7 nucleotides agree with TRBD1. TRBV5-3 has ORF status, its function being uncertain. V dropped 3 bases and J dropped 3; count of bases not matched to a gene: 8. CDR3 length equals 15 residues. The CDR3 region has the DNA TGTGCCAGAAGCTATCACCAGGGGGACGACACTGAAGCTTTCTTT. Amino acids: CARSYHQGDDTEAFF.

The rearrangement links TRBV6-6 to TRBJ2-3; a possible D gene is TRBD1 (6 bases). Germline-derived CDR1 and CDR2 are MNHNY and SVGAGI (reference sequence). The CDR3 sequence is 15 residues long. The germline V and J ends were trimmed by 6 bases and 9 bases, with 22 bases remaining between them. CDR3 sequence: CASRNPGQPRETQYF. The CDR3 DNA is TGTGCCAGCAGAAACCCGGGACAACCGAGGGAGACGCAGTATTTT.

The chain combines TRBV6-1 with TRBJ1-1; the D is unclear. CDR1 is MNHNS and CDR2 is SASEGT in the germline V gene. Trimming cost V 8 bases and J 1 base, with 5 bases left between them. CDR3 length: 11 residues. The CDR3 region has the DNA TGTGCCAGCTCGCGGAACACTGAAGCTTTCTTT. Protein product: CASSRNTEAFF.

This chain joins TRBV11-1 and TRBJ2-7, with 9 bases lining up with TRBD1. J gave up 1 base and V 3 bases, and 13 bases lay outside the gene matches. This CDR3 region has 18 residues. Germline values: CDR1 SGHAT, CDR2 FQDESV (reference sequence). CDR3 nucleotides: TGTGCCAGCAGCTTCGGGGTCTGGGGGACAGGGTCTTCCTACGAGCAGTACTTC. It encodes CASSFGVWGTGSSYEQYF.

The chain recombines TRBV4-1 with TRBJ1-1; D is unresolved. The CDR3 runs 13 residues. From germline, CDR1 is MGHRA and CDR2 YSYEKL. With 4 bases removed from V and 4 bases from J, the gap between germline ends came to 10 bases. The CDR3 coding sequence is TGCGCCAGCAGCCCACACATCGTCACTGAAGCTTTCTTT. This sequence encodes CASSPHIVTEAFF.

The chain combines TRBV29-1 with TRBJ2-4; perhaps TRBD2 as D (5 bases). Germline CDR1 and CDR2: SQVTM and ANQGSEA. Trimming removed 1 base at V and 9 bases at J, with 7 bases between. The length of the CDR3 is 11 residues. The CDR3 region has the DNA TGCAGCGTTGAAGGTCGGGGCATTCAGTACTTC. It specifies CSVEGRGIQYF.

The chain links TRBV30 to TRBJ1-3; D is ambiguous. Trimming cost V 0 bases and J 0 bases, with 6 bases left between them. The CDR3 consists of 14 residues. The germline V gene has CDR1 GTSNPN and CDR2 SVGIG (reference sequence). CDR3: CAWSVGFSGNTIYF. The CDR3 DNA follows: TGTGCCTGGAGTGTTGGCTTCTCTGGAAACACCATATATTTT.

This chain joins TRBV30 and TRBJ1-3; D unclear. Trimming cost V 4 bases and J 2 bases, with 9 bases left between them. CDR1 GTSNPN and CDR2 SVGIG come from the germline V gene (reference sequence). This CDR3 is built from 13 residues. The CDR3 region has the DNA TGTGCCTGGACGCCGGGGACTGGAAACACCATATATTTT. Translated, it gives CAWTPGTGNTIYF. Drawing the rest from reference TRBV30 and TRBJ1-3, the complete variable domain is SQTIHQWPATLVQPVGSPLSLECTVEGTSNPNLYWYRQAAGRGLQLLFYSVGIGQISSEVPQNLSASRPQDRQFILSSKKLLLSDSGFYLCAWTPGTGNTIYFGEGSWLTVV.

The J gene is TRBJ2-1, the V gene TRBV15; weak D call: TRBD2 (6 bases). CDR1 and CDR2 from the germline V gene are LNHNV and YYDKDF (reference sequence). This CDR3 is built from 16 residues. Deletions cut 3 bases from V and 2 bases from J, with 14 bases between. The CDR3 loop is CATSSRRALAYNEQFF. The CDR3 region has the DNA TGTGCCACCAGCAGTAGGAGGGCCTTGGCCTACAATGAGCAGTTCTTC.

V is TRBV6-1 and J is TRBJ2-7; TRBD2 matches 8 bases. Germline loops: CDR1 MNHNS, CDR2 SASEGT. This CDR3 spans 14 amino acids. V lost 3 bases and J lost 3; bases outside the gene matches: 4. CDR3: CASSDPGLVYEQYF. CDR3 DNA sequence: TGTGCCAGCAGTGACCCGGGACTAGTCTACGAGCAGTACTTC.

The chain links TRBV5-4 to TRBJ2-3; D ambiguous. Germline V CDR1 and CDR2: SGHNT, YYREEE (reference sequence). V was cut by 5 bases and J by 3 bases, with 10 bases left in between. The CDR3 extends over 13 amino acids. The CDR3 bases are TGTGCCAGCAGTCAGCCGGGTACAGATACGCAGTATTTT. It translates to CASSQPGTDTQYF. Combining the CDR3 with reference TRBV5-4 and TRBJ2-3 gives the whole variable domain ETGVTQSPTHLIKTRGQQVTLRCSSQSGHNTVSWYQQALGQGPQFIFQYYREEENGRGNFPPRFSGLQFPNYSSELNVNALELDDSALYLCASSQPGTDTQYFGPGTRLTVL.

The chain couples TRBV10-3 to TRBJ1-1, with D unresolved. CDR1 ENHRY and CDR2 SYGVKD come from the germline V gene. The CDR3 extends over 16 amino acids. The CDR3 DNA follows: TGTGCAGGACCCGGGGTAGCTGTCCCCGCGGAAACTGAAGCTTTCTTT. This gives the protein CAGPGVAVPAETEAFF.

The rearrangement joins TRBV30 to TRBJ2-7, with 12 bases fitting TRBD2. This CDR3 contains 15 residues. V dropped 3 bases and J dropped 0; count of bases not matched to a gene: 3. Germline V lookup: CDR1 GTSNPN, CDR2 SVGIG (reference sequence). CDR3 region: CAWSWGLAGSYEQYF. CDR3 coding DNA: TGTGCCTGGAGCTGGGGACTAGCGGGCTCCTACGAGCAGTACTTC.

The chain employs TRBV6-5 and TRBJ2-5; TRBD1 matches at 7 bases. The last part of the DNA fits TRBJ2-7 better; the J call may be wrong. The CDR3 has 13 amino acids. In germline, CDR1 is MNHEY, CDR2 SVGAGI. This CDR3 is CAKTGTEPYEQYF. CDR3 sequence (DNA): TGTGCCAAGACCGGGACAGAACCCTACGAGCAGTACTTC.

This chain joins TRBV19 and TRBJ2-1, with 8 positions matching TRBD1. The V gene's germline CDR1 is LNHDA and CDR2 SQIVND (reference sequence). The CDR3 sequence is 17 residues long. Unmatched junction bases numbered 11, after V lost 4 bases and J lost 3 bases. The DNA for the CDR3 is TGTGCCAGTAGTACATACCGGGGGACAGGTAGCTACAATGAGCAGTTCTTC. Translated: CASSTYRGTGSYNEQFF.

On this clone itself: The sample carries other DNA sequences with the same CDR3. V usage is TRBV2 and J usage is TRBJ1-6; the D is unclear. V dropped 2 bases and J dropped 6 bases, with 5 bases sitting between them. The germline V gene encodes CDR1 SNHLY and CDR2 FYNNEI. This CDR3 spans 13 amino acids. The CDR3 sequence is CASSETVNSPLHF. CDR3 in DNA: TGTGCCAGCAGTGAAACAGTTAATTCACCCCTCCACTTT.

The chain combines TRBV18 with TRBJ2-3, with TRBD2 identical over 10 bases. CDR3 length: 15 amino acids. Germline V gives CDR1 KGHSH, CDR2 LQKENI. The ends lost 3 bases at V and 4 bases at J; junction bases unmatched: 4. The CDR3 region is CASSPLAGEPDTQYF. The CDR3 DNA reads TGTGCCAGCTCACCGCTAGCGGGGGAACCAGATACGCAGTATTTT.

The genes are TRBV5-6 and TRBJ1-6; D is unclear. V shed 2 bases and J shed 9 bases, with 21 bases lying between them. Germline V gene sequence: CDR1 SGHDT, CDR2 YYEEEE. The CDR3 is 17 residues long. The CDR3 here is CASSFGLRVGHRSPLHF. The CDR3 region has the DNA TGTGCCAGCAGCTTTGGGCTGAGGGTCGGTCATCGTTCACCCCTCCACTTT.

V is TRBV10-3 and J is TRBJ1-1; D is uncertain. The germline CDR1 and CDR2 sequences are ENHRY and SYGVKD. Deletions cut 6 bases from V and 0 bases from J, with 8 bases between. This CDR3 region has 13 residues. The CDR3 DNA is TGTGCCATCAGGCGGGAGATGAACACTGAAGCTTTCTTT. Amino acids: CAIRREMNTEAFF.

This clone has only one observation. The chain is built from TRBV5-1 and TRBJ1-2, with a weak D call TRBD1 (6 bases). This CDR3 region has 15 residues. V was cut by 5 bases and J by 5 bases, with 19 bases left in between. Germline V gene data show CDR1 as SGHRS and CDR2 as YFSETQ. As DNA, the CDR3 is TGCGCCAGCAGTCCTGGGGGCCTCGGGAGGTATGGCTACACCTTC. As protein: CASSPGGLGRYGYTF.

This rearrangement joins TRBV5-1 to TRBJ2-3, with 7 bases identical to TRBD1. The CDR3 contains 14 residues. Germline lookup yields CDR1 SGHRS and CDR2 YFSETQ. After removal of 5 bases from V and 0 bases from J, the junction contained 3 bases not matched to a gene. CDR3 sequence: CASRGDSSTDTQYF. The CDR3 coding sequence is TGCGCCAGCAGGGGGGACAGTAGCACAGATACGCAGTATTTT.